The T cell receptor beta chain under discussion was sequenced for a study of blood T cell repertoires in COVID-19. Study context: COVID-19 samples, acute and convalescent, were from the United States, Italy and Spain. Sample material is recorded as cDNA or gDNA derived from T cells, B-cell-depleted T cells, or PBMCs.

Authors' data handling: Amplification of reference gene primers provided the estimated nucleated cell counts. TCRdb's copy holds only in-frame clones and misses some; the assay was immunoSEQ multiplex PCR. D and trimming were read from the DNA, whereas the V and J calls and clone size are those reported in that table. The data show about 92,000 clones, with about three quarters seen just once and around 9% held by the top ten. Germline CDR1 reads SGHKS; CDR2 reads YYEKEE (reference sequence). CDR3 size: 14 residues. Trimming removed 2 bases from V and 0 bases from J, with 8 bases in between. This clone was seen only a few times.

The clonotype was recovered from a man aged 45-65 years who had recovered from COVID-19. The chain recombines TRBV5-5 with TRBJ1-1; D gene unclear. The material sequenced was peripheral blood. CDR3 bases: TGTGCCAGCAGCTTAGCAGGAATGAACACTGAAGCTTTCTTT. This gives the protein CASSLAGMNTEAFF.